This TCR beta chain was identified in a study of Ad26.COV2.S vaccination and SARS-CoV-2 variants. For the study at large: The study gave Ad26.COV2.S intramuscularly, once or twice 56 days apart.

This clone was found a few times. The antigen is unknown. Study outcomes and limitations: TCR breadth and depth analyses may have underestimated total T cell responses. Vaccine recipients had higher spike-specific TCR breadth than placebo recipients.

Documented treatment: about 20 received Ad26.COV2.S at low or high dose, single or two shots; about 5 received placebo; per-sample allocation not given. Samples came from day 63 after the first vaccine or placebo injection. Using immunoSEQ multiplex PCR, the repertoire was profiled, and TCRdb retains in-frame clones only, with some absent. The sample holds some 340,000 clones, 86% seen once. Sequenced here: peripheral blood, sampled in a trial of Ad26.COV2.S vaccine versus placebo. This TCR came from a person aged 18 to 59 who received the Ad26.COV2.S COVID-19 vaccine or a placebo.

CDR3 nucleotides: TGTGCCAGCTCACCAACACAGGGGGCAGGGTACATTCAGTACTTC. This translates into CASSPTQGAGYIQYF. The chain employs TRBV18 and TRBJ2-4, with TRBD1 identical over 9 bases. The CDR3 has 15 amino acids. The germline V gene encodes CDR1 KGHSH and CDR2 LQKENI. V dropped 2 bases and J dropped 8; count of bases not matched to a gene: 7.